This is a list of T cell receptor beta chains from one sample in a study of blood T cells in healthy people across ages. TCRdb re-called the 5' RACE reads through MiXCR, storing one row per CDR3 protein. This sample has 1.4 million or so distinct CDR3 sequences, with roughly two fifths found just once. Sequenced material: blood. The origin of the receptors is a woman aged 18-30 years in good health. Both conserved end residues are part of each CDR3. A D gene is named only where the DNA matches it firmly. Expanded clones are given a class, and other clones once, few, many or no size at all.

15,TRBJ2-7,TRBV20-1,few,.,CSARDSDRSSYEQYF,TGCAGTGCTAGAGATAGCGATCGGAGCTCCTACGAGCAGTACTTC
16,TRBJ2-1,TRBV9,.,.,CASSVAKRAANNEQFF,TGTGCCAGCAGCGTAGCTAAGCGGGCAGCCAACAATGAGCAGTTCTTC
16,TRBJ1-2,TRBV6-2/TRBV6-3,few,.,CASSLTQGRYSYGYTF,TGTGCCAGCAGTCTAACACAGGGACGGTATTCCTATGGCTACACCTTC
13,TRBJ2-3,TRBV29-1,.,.,CSVVRPSTDTQYF,TGCAGCGTTGTGCGACCTAGCACAGATACGCAGTATTTT
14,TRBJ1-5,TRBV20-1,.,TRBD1,CSAHGTGPNQPQHF,TGCAGTGCCCACGGGACAGGGCCAAATCAGCCCCAGCATTTT
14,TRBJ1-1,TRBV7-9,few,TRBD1,CASTVTGGGTEAFF,TGTGCCAGCACCGTAACAGGGGGCGGCACTGAAGCTTTCTTT
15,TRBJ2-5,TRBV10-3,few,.,CAISESMAIQETQYF,TGTGCCATCAGTGAGTCGATGGCAATCCAAGAGACCCAGTACTTC
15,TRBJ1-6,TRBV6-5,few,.,CASSYSGPGGSPLHF,TGTGCCAGCAGTTACTCGGGACCCGGTGGTTCACCCCTCCACTTT
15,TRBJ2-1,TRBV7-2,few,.,CASSLEAEVYNEQFF,TGTGCCAGCAGCCTCGAAGCAGAGGTCTACAATGAGCAGTTCTTC
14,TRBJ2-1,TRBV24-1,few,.,CATSVGTRLGEQFF,TGTGCCACCAGTGTGGGGACACGCCTGGGGGAGCAGTTCTTC
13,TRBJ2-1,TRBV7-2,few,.,CASSLVGGDEQFF,TGTGCCAGCAGCTTAGTAGGAGGGGATGAGCAGTTCTTC
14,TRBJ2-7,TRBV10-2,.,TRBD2,CASRGGTNSYEQYF,TGCGCCAGCCGGGGAGGGACTAACTCCTACGAGCAGTACTTC
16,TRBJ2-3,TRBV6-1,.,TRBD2,CASRQREGWDADTQYF,TGTGCCAGCCGGCAGCGGGAGGGGTGGGACGCAGATACGCAGTATTTT
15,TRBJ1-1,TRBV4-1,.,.,CASSQADHFGPEAFF,TGCGCCAGCAGCCAAGCAGATCATTTCGGGCCTGAAGCTTTCTTT
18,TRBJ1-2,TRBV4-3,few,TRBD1,CASSLSPGQGLTNYGYTF,TGCGCCAGCAGCTTGAGCCCGGGACAGGGGCTGACTAACTATGGCTACACCTTC